Reported below is one T cell receptor beta chain. Its antigen is still unknown. The CDR3 runs to 14 residues. V was cut by 5 bases and J by 2 bases, with 9 bases left in between. Looked up from germline, CDR1 is LNHDA and CDR2 is SQIVND (reference sequence). There were TCR beta CDR3 regions amplified from RNA transcripts. During a first-round RT-PCR of the TCR CDR3, the HTBI primer set was used. Each CDR3 protein gets one entry after TCRdb re-called the multiplex PCR reads with MiXCR. The repertoire has approximately 690,000 distinct CDR3 sequences, around 20% of them found once; the top ten carry under 35%. This entry is derived from a study of T cells in Graves' hyperthyroidism and ophthalmopathy. Whole-study results and caveats: Blood also held most thyroid clonotypes expanded beyond 0.001.

The sample was blood. J is TRBJ2-2 and V is TRBV19; D uncertain. This clonotype originated in a man aged 25-45 years with Graves' ophthalmopathy. DNA for the CDR3: TGTGCCAGTAGTGAGGCAGGCAACACCGGGGAGCTGTTTTTT. Translated: CASSEAGNTGELFF.